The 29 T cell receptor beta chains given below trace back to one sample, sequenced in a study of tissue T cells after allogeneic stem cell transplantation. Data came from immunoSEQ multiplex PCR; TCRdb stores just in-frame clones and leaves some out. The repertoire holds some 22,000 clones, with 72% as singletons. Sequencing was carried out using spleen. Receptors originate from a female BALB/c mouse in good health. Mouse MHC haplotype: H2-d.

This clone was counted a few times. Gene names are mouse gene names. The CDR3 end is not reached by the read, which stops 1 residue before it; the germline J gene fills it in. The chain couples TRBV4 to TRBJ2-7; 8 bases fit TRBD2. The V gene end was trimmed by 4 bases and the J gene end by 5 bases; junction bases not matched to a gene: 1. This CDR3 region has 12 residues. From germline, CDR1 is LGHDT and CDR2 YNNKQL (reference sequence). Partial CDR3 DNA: TGTGCCAGCAGCTCGACTGGGGATGAACAGTAC. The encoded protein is CASSSTGDEQY. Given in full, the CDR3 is CASSSTGDEQYF.

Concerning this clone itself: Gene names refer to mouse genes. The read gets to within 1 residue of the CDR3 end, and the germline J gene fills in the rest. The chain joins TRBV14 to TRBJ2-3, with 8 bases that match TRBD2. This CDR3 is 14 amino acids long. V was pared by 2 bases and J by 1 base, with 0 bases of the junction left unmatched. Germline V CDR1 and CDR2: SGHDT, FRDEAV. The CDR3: CASSLLGGAETLYF. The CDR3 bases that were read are TGTGCCAGCAGTTTACTGGGGGGTGCAGAAACGCTGTAT.

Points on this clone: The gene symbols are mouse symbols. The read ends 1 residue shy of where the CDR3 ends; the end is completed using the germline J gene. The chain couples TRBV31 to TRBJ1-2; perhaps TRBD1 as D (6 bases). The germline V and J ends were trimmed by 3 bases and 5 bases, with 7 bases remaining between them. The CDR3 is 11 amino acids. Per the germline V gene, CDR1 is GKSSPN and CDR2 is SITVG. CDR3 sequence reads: CAWSDRSDYTF. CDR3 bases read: TGTGCCTGGAGCGACAGGTCCGACTACACC.

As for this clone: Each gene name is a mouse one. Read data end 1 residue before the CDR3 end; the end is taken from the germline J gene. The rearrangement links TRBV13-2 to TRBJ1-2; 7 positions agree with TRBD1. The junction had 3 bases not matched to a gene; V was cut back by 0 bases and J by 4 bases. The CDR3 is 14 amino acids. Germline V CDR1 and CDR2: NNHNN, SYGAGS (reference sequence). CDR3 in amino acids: CASGDEGAGSDYTF. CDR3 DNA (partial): TGTGCCAGCGGTGATGAGGGGGCGGGCTCCGACTACACC.

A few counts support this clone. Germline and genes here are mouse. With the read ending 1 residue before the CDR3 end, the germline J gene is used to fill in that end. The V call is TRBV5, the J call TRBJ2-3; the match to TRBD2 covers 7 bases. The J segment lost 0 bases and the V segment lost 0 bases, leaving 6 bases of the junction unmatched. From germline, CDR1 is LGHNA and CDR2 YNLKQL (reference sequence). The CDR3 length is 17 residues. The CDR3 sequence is CASSQDPWGTSAETLYF. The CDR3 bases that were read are TGTGCCAGCAGCCAAGATCCCTGGGGGACTAGTGCAGAAACGCTGTAT.

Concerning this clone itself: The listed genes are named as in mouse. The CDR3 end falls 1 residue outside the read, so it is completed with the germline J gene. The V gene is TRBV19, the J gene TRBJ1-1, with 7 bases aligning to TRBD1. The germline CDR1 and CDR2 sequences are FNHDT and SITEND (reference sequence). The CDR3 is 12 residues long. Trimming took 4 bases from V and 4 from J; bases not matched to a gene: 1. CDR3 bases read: TGTGCCAGCAGTGGGGACAGCACAGAAGTCTTC. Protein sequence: CASSGDSTEVF. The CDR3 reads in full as CASSGDSTEVFF.

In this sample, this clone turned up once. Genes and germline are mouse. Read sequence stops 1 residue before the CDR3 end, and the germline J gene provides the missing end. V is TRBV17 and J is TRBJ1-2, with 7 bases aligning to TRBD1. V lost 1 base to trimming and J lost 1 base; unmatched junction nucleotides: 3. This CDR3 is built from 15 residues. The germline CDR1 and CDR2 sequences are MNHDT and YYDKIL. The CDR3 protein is CASSRAGTENSDYTF. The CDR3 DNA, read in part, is TGTGCTAGCAGTAGAGCCGGGACAGAAAACTCCGACTACACC.

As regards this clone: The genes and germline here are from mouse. CDR3 amino acids: CASSPDWGGFAEQFF. The part of the CDR3 DNA that was read is TGTGCCAGCAGCCCAGACTGGGGGGGCTTTGCTGAGCAGTTC. V and J are TRBV5 and TRBJ2-1, with 12 positions matching TRBD2. The CDR3 end is not reached by the read, which stops 1 residue before it; the germline J gene fills it in. CDR1 is LGHNA and CDR2 is YNLKQL in the germline V gene (reference sequence). This CDR3 has 15 residues. J lost 6 bases, V lost 4 bases, and 4 bases had no gene match.

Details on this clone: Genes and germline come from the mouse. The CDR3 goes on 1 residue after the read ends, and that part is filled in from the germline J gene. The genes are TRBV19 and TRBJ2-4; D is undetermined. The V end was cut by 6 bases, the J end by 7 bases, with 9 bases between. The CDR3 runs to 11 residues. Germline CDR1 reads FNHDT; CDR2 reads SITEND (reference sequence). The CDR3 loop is CASKERDTLYF. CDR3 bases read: TGTGCCAGCAAGGAGAGGGACACCTTGTAC.

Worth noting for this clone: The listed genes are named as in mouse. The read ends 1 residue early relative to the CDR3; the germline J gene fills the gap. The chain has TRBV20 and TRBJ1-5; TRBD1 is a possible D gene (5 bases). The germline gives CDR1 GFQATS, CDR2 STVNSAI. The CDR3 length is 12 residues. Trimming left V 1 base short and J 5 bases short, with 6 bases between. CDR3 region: CGARVQDQAPLF. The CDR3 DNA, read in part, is TGTGGTGCTAGGGTACAGGACCAGGCTCCGCTT.

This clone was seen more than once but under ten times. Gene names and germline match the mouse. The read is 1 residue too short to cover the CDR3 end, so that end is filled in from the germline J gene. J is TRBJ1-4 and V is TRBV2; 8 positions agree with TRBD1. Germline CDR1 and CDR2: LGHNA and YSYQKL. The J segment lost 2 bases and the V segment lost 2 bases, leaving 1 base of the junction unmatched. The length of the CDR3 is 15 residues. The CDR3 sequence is CASSQRQGSNERLFF. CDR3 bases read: TGTGCCAGCAGCCAAAGACAGGGGTCCAACGAAAGATTATTT.

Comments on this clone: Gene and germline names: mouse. CDR3 region: CASRLGNAEQFF. CDR3 bases read: TGTGCCAGCAGACTGGGGAATGCTGAGCAGTTC. The rearrangement links TRBV4 to TRBJ2-1; 7 bases map to TRBD2. Coverage ceases 1 residue before the CDR3 finishes, and the germline J gene fills in the end. This CDR3 contains 12 residues. Germline lookup yields CDR1 LGHDT and CDR2 YNNKQL (reference sequence). The J segment lost 5 bases and the V segment lost 6 bases, leaving 1 base of the junction unmatched.

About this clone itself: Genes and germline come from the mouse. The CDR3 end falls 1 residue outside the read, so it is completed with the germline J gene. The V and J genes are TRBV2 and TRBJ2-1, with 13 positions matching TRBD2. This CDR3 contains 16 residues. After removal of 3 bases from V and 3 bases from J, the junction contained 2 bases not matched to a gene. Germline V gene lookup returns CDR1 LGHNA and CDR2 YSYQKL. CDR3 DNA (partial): TGTGCCAGCAGCCAGGGACTGGGGGGGGGCTATGCTGAGCAGTTC. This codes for CASSQGLGGGYAEQF. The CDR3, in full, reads CASSQGLGGGYAEQFF.

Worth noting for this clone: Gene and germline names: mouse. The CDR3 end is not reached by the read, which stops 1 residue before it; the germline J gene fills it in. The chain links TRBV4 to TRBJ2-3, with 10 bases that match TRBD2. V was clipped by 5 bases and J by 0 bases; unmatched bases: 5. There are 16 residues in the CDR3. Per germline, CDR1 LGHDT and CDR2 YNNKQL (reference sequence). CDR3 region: CASSRLGGPSAETLYF. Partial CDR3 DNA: TGTGCCAGCAGCAGGCTGGGGGGGCCTAGTGCAGAAACGCTGTAT.

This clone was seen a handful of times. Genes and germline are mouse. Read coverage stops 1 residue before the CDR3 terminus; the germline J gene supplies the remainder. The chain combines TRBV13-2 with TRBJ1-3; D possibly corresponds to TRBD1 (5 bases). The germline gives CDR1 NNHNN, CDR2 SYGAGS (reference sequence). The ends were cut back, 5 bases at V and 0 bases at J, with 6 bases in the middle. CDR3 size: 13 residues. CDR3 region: CASGTDSGNTLYF. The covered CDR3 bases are TGTGCCAGCGGGACAGATTCTGGAAATACGCTCTAT.

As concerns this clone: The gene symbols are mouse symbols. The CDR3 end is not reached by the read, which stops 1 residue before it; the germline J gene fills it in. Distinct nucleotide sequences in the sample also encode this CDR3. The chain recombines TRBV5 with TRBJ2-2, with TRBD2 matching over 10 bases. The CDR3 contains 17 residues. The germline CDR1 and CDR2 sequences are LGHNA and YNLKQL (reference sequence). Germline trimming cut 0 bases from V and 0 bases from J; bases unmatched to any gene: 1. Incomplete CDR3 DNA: TGTGCCAGCAGCCAAGACACTGGGGGGGCAAACACCGGGCAGCTCTAC. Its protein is CASSQDTGGANTGQLY. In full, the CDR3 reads CASSQDTGGANTGQLYF.

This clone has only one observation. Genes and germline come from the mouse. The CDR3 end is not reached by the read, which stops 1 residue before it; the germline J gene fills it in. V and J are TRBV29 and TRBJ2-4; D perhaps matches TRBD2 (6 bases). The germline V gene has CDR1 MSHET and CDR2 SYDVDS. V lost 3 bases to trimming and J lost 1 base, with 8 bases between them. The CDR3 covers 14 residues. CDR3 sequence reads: CASSFSGGQNTLYF. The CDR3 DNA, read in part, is TGTGCTAGCAGTTTTTCTGGGGGTCAAAACACCTTGTAC.

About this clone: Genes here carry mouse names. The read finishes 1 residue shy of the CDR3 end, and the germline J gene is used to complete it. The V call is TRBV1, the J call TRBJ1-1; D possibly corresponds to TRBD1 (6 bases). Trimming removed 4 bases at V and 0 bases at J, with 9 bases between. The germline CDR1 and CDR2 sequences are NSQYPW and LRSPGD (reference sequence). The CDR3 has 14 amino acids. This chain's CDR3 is CTCSVTGANTEVFF. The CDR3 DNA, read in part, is TGCACCTGCAGTGTGACAGGTGCAAACACAGAAGTCTTC.

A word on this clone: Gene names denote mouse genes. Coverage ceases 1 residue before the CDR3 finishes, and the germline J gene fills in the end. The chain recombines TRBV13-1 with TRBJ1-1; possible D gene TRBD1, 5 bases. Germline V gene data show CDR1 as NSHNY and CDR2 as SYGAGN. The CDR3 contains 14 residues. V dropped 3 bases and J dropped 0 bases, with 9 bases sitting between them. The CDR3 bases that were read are TGTGCCAGCAGTGCGGGGGTTGCAAACACAGAAGTCTTC. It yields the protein CASSAGVANTEVF. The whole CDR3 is CASSAGVANTEVFF.

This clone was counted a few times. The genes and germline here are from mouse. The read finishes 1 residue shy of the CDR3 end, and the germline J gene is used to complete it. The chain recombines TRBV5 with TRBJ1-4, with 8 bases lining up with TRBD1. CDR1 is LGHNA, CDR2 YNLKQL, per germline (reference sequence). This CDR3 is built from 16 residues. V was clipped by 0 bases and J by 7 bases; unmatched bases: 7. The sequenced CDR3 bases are TGTGCCAGCAGCCAAGAGGGCAGGGGGCGCATCGAAAGATTATTT. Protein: CASSQEGRGRIERLF. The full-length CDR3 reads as CASSQEGRGRIERLFF.

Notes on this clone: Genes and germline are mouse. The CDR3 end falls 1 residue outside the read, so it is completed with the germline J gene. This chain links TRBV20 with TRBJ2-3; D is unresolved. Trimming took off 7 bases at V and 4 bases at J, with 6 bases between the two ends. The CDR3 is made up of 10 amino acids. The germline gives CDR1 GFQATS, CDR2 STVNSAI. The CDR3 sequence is CGVRTETLYF. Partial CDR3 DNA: TGTGGTGTCAGGACAGAAACGCTGTAT.

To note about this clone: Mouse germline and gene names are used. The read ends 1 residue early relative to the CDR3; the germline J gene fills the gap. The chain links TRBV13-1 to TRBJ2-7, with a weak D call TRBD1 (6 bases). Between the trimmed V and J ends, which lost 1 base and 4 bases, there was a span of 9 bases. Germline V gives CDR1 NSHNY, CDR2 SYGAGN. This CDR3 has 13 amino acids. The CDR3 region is CASSDTGKYEQYF. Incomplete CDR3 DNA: TGTGCCAGCAGTGATACAGGGAAATATGAACAGTAC.

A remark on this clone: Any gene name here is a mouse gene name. This CDR3 reads CTCSAEWEGRDTQYF. CDR3 DNA (partial): TGCACCTGCAGTGCAGAATGGGAAGGACGAGACACCCAGTAC. The chain joins TRBV1 to TRBJ2-5; D unresolved. The CDR3 is cut off 1 residue early in the read; its end comes from the germline J gene. Trimming cost V 0 bases and J 5 bases, with 12 bases left between them. CDR3 length: 15 amino acids. The germline CDR1 and CDR2 sequences are NSQYPW and LRSPGD (reference sequence).

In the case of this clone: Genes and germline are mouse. CDR3 DNA, as far as it was read: TGTGCCAGCAGCCTCCGGGGTTATAATTCGCCCCTCTAC. It yields the protein CASSLRGYNSPLY. From start to end, the CDR3 is CASSLRGYNSPLYF. The chain recombines TRBV4 with TRBJ1-6; the D is unclear. The read comes to an end 1 residue before the CDR3 does, leaving the germline J gene to fill in the end. TRBJ1-6 is classed as an ORF, of uncertain function. The V and J ends lost 5 bases and 4 bases respectively, with 9 bases between them. There are 14 residues in the CDR3. CDR1 is LGHDT, CDR2 YNNKQL, per germline (reference sequence).

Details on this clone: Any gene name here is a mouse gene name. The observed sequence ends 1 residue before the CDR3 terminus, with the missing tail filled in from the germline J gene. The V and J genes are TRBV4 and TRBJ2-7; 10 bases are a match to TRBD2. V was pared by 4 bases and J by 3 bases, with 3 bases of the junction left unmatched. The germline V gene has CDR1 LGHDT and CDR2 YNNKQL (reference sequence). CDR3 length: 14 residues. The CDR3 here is CASSSGLGVYEQYF. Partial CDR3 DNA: TGTGCCAGCAGCTCCGGACTGGGGGTCTATGAACAGTAC.

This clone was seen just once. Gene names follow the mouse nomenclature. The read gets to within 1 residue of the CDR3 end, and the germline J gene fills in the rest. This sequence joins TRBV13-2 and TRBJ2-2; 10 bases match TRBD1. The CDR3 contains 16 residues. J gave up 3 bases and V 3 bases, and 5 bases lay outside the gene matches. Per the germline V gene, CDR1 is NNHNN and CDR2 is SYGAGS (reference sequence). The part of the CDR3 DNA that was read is TGTGCCAGCGGTGGTCCCGGGACAGGGGACACCGGGCAGCTCTAC. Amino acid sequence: CASGGPGTGDTGQLY. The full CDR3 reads CASGGPGTGDTGQLYF.

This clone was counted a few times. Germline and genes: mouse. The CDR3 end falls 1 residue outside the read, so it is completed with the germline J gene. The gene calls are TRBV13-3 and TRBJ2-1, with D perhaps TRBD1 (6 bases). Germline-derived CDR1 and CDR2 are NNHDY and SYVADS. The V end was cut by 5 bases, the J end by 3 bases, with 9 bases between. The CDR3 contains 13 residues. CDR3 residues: CASSRDIYAEQFF. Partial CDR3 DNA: TGTGCCAGCAGCCGGGACATCTATGCTGAGCAGTTC.

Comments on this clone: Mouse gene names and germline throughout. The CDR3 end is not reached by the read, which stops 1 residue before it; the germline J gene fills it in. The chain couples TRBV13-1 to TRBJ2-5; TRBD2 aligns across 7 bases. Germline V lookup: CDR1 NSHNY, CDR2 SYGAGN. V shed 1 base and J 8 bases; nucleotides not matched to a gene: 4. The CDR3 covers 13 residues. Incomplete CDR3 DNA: TGTGCCAGCAGTGATTGGGGGGAGGGCACCCAGTAC. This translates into CASSDWGEGTQY. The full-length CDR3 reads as CASSDWGEGTQYF.

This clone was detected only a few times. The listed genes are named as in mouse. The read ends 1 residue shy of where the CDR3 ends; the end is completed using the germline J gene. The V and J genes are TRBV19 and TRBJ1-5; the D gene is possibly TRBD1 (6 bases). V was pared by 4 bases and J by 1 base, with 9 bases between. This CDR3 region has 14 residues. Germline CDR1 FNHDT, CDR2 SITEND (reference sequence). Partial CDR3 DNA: TGTGCCAGCAGTTACAGGGAGAACAACCAGGCTCCGCTT. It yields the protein CASSYRENNQAPL. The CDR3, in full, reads CASSYRENNQAPLF.